This T cell receptor (beta chain) was documented in a study of cytomegalovirus exposure and HLA in healthy donors. Produced via immunoSEQ multiplex PCR; TCRdb's table is partial and in-frame only. The table shows 150,000 to 200,000 clones, with roughly 84% occurring only once. About this clone itself: The antigen remains unidentified.

The CDR3 loop spans 16 amino acids. The germline V gene has CDR1 MDHEN and CDR2 SYDVKM. V gave up 6 bases and J gave up 2 bases; unmatched junction bases: 11. Regarding the study as a whole: The study flagged some 180 TCR beta chains as cytomegalovirus-associated.

The rearrangement joins TRBV28 to TRBJ2-5; 8 bases match TRBD2. The sample taken for sequencing was PBMCs. This TCR derives from a man aged 18-30 years in good health and CMV-seropositive. DNA for the CDR3: TGTGCCAGCAGCCATCCCCTAGCGGGCAGGCAAGAGACCCAGTACTTC. Protein product: CASSHPLAGRQETQYF.